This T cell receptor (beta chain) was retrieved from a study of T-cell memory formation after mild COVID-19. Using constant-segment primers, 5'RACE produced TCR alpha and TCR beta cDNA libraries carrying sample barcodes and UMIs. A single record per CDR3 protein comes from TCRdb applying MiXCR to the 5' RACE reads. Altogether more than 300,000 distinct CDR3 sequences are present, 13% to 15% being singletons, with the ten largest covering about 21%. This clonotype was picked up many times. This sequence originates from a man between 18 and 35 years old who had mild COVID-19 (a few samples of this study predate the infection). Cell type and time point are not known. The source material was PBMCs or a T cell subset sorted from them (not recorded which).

CDR3 sequence: CASSDGLAGHTGELFF. The CDR3 DNA reads as TGTGCCAGCAGTGACGGACTAGCGGGCCACACCGGGGAGCTGTTTTTT. V usage is TRBV25-1 and J usage is TRBJ2-2; 11 bases match TRBD2. Trimming removed 3 bases from V and 3 bases from J; junction bases left unmatched: 3. The CDR3 is 16 residues long. CDR1 and CDR2 (germline): MGHDK, SYGVNS.